Sequencing of this T cell receptor (beta chain) was carried out in a study of blood T cell repertoires in COVID-19. Study in general: COVID-19 samples collected from the United States, Italy and Spain covered acute and convalescent phases.

In the authors' workflow: Estimated nucleated cell counts came from reference gene primer amplification. The table came from immunoSEQ multiplex PCR; TCRdb's copy has only in-frame clones and leaves some out. The V and J calls and clone size come from that table; D and trimming were worked out from the DNA. This table has more than 50,000 clones, 73% appearing once. The CDR3 sequence is 14 residues long. V gave up 8 bases and J gave up 5 bases, with 15 bases separating them. Germline values: CDR1 LNHDA, CDR2 SQIVND (reference sequence). This receptor was obtained from a woman in her sixties or seventies with acute or convalescent COVID-19. What was sequenced was peripheral blood. The rearrangement joins TRBV19 to TRBJ2-2, with D possibly matching TRBD2 (7 bases). This CDR3 reads CASWQGRATGELFF. The CDR3 DNA reads as TGTGCCAGTTGGCAGGGGAGGGCTACCGGGGAGCTGTTTTTT.